This T cell receptor beta chain was obtained from a study of CD8 T cells in ankylosing spondylitis. Study results and limitations: Significant enrichment of disease-linked clones was reported in matched ankylosing spondylitis synovial fluid. In ankylosing spondylitis blood, a motif of about eight highly homologous TCR beta variants appeared characteristic.

This clonotype occurred a few times. The antigen is undetermined. Preparation of TCR beta libraries was done by quantitative 5'-RACE with molecular barcodes. TCRdb analysed the 5' RACE reads with MiXCR anew, one entry per CDR3 protein. The sample consists of hundreds of thousands of distinct CDR3 sequences, 25% to 30% of them appearing once. Sequences were obtained from blood, either unsorted or a sorted T cell fraction (not recorded which). This receptor was obtained from a male donor with ankylosing spondylitis.

The CDR3 DNA follows: TGTGCCAGCACCCCCCGCCGCGGGCATCTAGAGACCCAGTACTTC. It is translated as CASTPRRGHLETQYF. The chain couples TRBV28 to TRBJ2-5; weak D call: TRBD2 (5 bases). The germline V and J ends were trimmed by 7 bases and 4 bases, with 19 bases remaining between them. This CDR3 comprises 15 residues. CDR1 is MDHEN and CDR2 is SYDVKM in the germline V gene.